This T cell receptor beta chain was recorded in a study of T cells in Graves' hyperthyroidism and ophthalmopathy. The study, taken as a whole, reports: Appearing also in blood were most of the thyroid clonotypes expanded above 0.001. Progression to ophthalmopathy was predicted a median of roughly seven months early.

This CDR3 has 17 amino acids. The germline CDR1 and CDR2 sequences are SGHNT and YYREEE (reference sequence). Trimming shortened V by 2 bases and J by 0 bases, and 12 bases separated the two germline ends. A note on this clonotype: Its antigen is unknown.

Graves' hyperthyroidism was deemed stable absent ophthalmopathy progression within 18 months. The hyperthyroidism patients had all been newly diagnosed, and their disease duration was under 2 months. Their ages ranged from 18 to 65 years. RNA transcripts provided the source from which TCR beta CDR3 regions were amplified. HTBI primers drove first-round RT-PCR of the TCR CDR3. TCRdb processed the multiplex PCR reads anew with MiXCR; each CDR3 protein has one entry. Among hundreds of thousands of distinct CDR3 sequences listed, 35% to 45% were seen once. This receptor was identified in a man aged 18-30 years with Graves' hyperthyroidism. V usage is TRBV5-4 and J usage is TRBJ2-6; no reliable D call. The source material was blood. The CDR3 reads CASSFSDQNSGANVLTF. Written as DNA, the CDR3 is TGTGCCAGCAGCTTTTCGGATCAAAACTCTGGGGCCAACGTCCTGACTTTC.